This T cell receptor (beta chain) was sequenced for a study of early T cells in non-severe SARS-CoV-2 infection. The study's findings and limits: Reliance on VDJdb matching favored anti-spike CD8 responses; private and CD4 specificities were missed.

As for this clonotype: Its antigen is undetermined.

TCRdb independently ran MiXCR on the 5' RACE reads; one entry per CDR3 protein. The sample has tens of thousands of distinct CDR3 sequences; about 15% are singletons. Germline CDR1 reads DFQATT; CDR2 reads SNEGSKA (reference sequence). The CDR3 spans 11 residues. The sequencing here drew on whole blood, taken at baseline. The TCR sequence derives from an adult who was a healthcare worker with PCR-confirmed SARS-CoV-2 infection or an uninfected control (not recorded which). The rearrangement joins TRBV20-1 to TRBJ1-2; D unclear. The CDR3 bases are TGCAGCCCGGACGAGGGCTATGGCTACACCTTC. Its protein is CSPDEGYGYTF.